Following are 18 T cell receptor beta chains from one sample sequenced in a study of T cells after yellow fever vaccination. Each CDR3 protein is one row after TCRdb ran MiXCR on the 5' RACE reads. The sample includes tens of thousands of distinct CDR3 sequences, 7.4% seen only once; the top ten take 36%. The source was CD8+ T cells sorted from PBMCs, collected 15 days after the yellow fever booster vaccination. These receptors originate from a man in his thirties or forties who received the YFV17D yellow fever vaccine.

This rearrangement joins TRBV7-9 to TRBJ2-7; tentative D call: TRBD2 (6 bases). The germline gives CDR1 SEHNR, CDR2 FQNEAQ (reference sequence). V gave up 4 bases and J gave up 3 bases, with 19 bases separating them. This CDR3 is built from 16 residues. CDR3 in amino acids: CASSSQTTSGDYEQYF. The DNA of the CDR3 is TGTGCCAGCAGCTCCCAGACCACCTCGGGAGACTACGAGCAGTACTTC.

This clonotype was found many times. Here the CDR3 reads CATSTRGWGGLGTDTQYF. CDR3 DNA: TGTGCCACCAGCACCAGAGGTTGGGGGGGTCTTGGCACAGATACGCAGTATTTT. V is TRBV15 and J is TRBJ2-3, with 7 bases that match TRBD2. The CDR3 length is 18 residues. V trimming: 4 bases; J trimming: 1 base; junction bases outside the gene matches: 14. Germline V gives CDR1 LNHNV, CDR2 YYDKDF (reference sequence). The whole variable domain, remainder taken from reference TRBV15 and TRBJ2-3, is DAMVIQNPRYQVTQFGKPVTLSCSQTLNHNVMYWYQQKSSQAPKLLFHYYDKDFNNEADTPDNFQSRRPNTSFCFLDIRSPGLGDTAMYLCATSTRGWGGLGTDTQYFGPGTRLTVL.

This clonotype has a count of ten or more. V gene TRBV6-4 combines with J gene TRBJ2-1; maybe TRBD2 (6 bases). Germline V gene data show CDR1 as MRHNA and CDR2 as SNTAGT. The germline V and J ends were trimmed by 3 bases and 2 bases, with 8 bases remaining between them. This CDR3 spans 14 amino acids. CDR3 loop: CASSEGGTYNEQFF. The CDR3 DNA follows: TGTGCCAGCAGTGAGGGGGGAACCTACAATGAGCAGTTCTTC.

The sample holds many counts of this clonotype. The V gene is TRBV7-2, the J gene TRBJ2-2; TRBD2 might be the D (5 bases). V lost 5 bases, J lost 0 bases, and 16 bases lay in between. From germline, CDR1 is SGHTA and CDR2 FQGNSA. The CDR3 is 17 residues long. This chain's CDR3 is CASSAWTGNPNTGELFF. The DNA of the CDR3 is TGTGCCAGCAGCGCCTGGACGGGAAATCCGAACACCGGGGAGCTGTTTTTT.

This clonotype was recorded at least ten times. This sequence joins TRBV20-1 and TRBJ2-1, with 13 bases lining up with TRBD2. The germline gives CDR1 DFQATT, CDR2 SNEGSKA (reference sequence). The CDR3 runs 15 residues. V lost 6 bases and J lost 9; bases outside the gene matches: 11. The CDR3 protein is CSARTSGSHLSEQFF. CDR3 DNA: TGCAGTGCAAGGACTAGCGGGAGCCATTTGAGTGAGCAGTTCTTC.

This clonotype was picked up many times. This chain joins TRBV20-1 and TRBJ1-1; D is unresolved. In germline, CDR1 is DFQATT, CDR2 SNEGSKA (reference sequence). The CDR3 totals 14 residues. V was cut by 3 bases and J by 0 bases, with 11 bases left in between. The CDR3 reads CSASFGSMNTEAFF. In nucleotides, the CDR3 is TGCAGTGCTAGTTTCGGTAGCATGAACACTGAAGCTTTCTTT.

This clonotype was found many times. The chain employs TRBV3-1 and TRBJ1-1; D gene ambiguous. In germline, CDR1 is LGHDT, CDR2 YNNKEL (reference sequence). V lost 3 bases to trimming and J lost 0 bases, with 8 bases between them. This CDR3 is 14 amino acids long. As DNA, the CDR3 is TGTGCCAGCAGCCAGGCTCTCATGAACACTGAAGCTTTCTTT. The encoded protein is CASSQALMNTEAFF. The entire variable domain, with the rest obtained from reference TRBV3-1 and TRBJ1-1, is as follows: DTAVSQTPKYLVTQMGNDKSIKCEQNLGHDTMYWYKQDSKKFLKIMFSYNNKELIINETVPNRFSPKSPDKAHLNLHINSLELGDSAVYFCASSQALMNTEAFFGQGTRLTVV.

In this sample, this clonotype turned up many times. The chain employs TRBV5-1 and TRBJ2-7; 7 nucleotides align to TRBD1. J lost 0 bases, V lost 1 base, and 7 bases had no gene match. This CDR3 comprises 16 residues. Germline V gene lookup returns CDR1 SGHRS and CDR2 YFSETQ. The CDR3 bases are TGCGCCAGCAGCTTGACGACAGGGCTTAGCTCCTACGAGCAGTACTTC. As protein: CASSLTTGLSSYEQYF. Supplemented by reference TRBV5-1 and TRBJ2-7, the full variable domain reads KAGVTQTPRYLIKTRGQQVTLSCSPISGHRSVSWYQQTPGQGLQFLFEYFSETQRNKGNFPGRFSGRQFSNSRSEMNVSTLELGDSALYLCASSLTTGLSSYEQYFGPGTRLTVT.

This clonotype was seen a single time. One junction end disagrees with the germline gene, perhaps due to a read error. The gene calls are TRBV3-1 and TRBJ2-3, with 12 bases aligning to TRBD2. The CDR3 is 20 amino acids. Germline CDR1 and CDR2: LGHDT and YNNKEL (reference sequence). Written as DNA, the CDR3 is TGTGCCACCAGCAACGACCGGACTAGCGGGATTGAATGGGGTACAGATACGCAGTATTTT. It translates to CATSNDRTSGIEWGTDTQYF.

This clonotype came up many times. V is TRBV7-9 and J is TRBJ2-4; 8 nucleotides agree with TRBD1. Germline loops: CDR1 SEHNR, CDR2 FQNEAQ (reference sequence). The trim removed 3 bases at V and 1 base at J, leaving 2 bases unmatched. The CDR3 is 15 residues long. This chain's CDR3 is CASSFRTGAKNIQYF. The CDR3 bases are TGTGCCAGCAGCTTCCGGACAGGGGCCAAAAACATTCAGTACTTC.

This clonotype was seen at least ten times. The rearrangement uses TRBV14 and TRBJ2-1, with D perhaps matching TRBD2 (6 bases). Trimming shortened V by 0 bases and J by 5 bases, and 14 bases separated the two germline ends. The CDR3 consists of 16 residues. The germline gives CDR1 SGHDN, CDR2 FVKESK. CDR3 coding DNA: TGTGCCAGCAGCCAAGATTGGTTACTAGCAAACAATGAGCAGTTCTTC. Its translation: CASSQDWLLANNEQFF.

This clonotype appeared many times. V usage is TRBV7-2 and J usage is TRBJ2-1, with 12 bases fitting TRBD2. The CDR3 is made up of 16 amino acids. V was clipped by 6 bases and J by 2 bases; unmatched bases: 5. Germline values: CDR1 SGHTA, CDR2 FQGNSA. As DNA, the CDR3 is TGTGCCAGCAGTCGGACTAGCGGGGCCCCCTACAATGAGCAGTTCTTC. Protein product: CASSRTSGAPYNEQFF.

In this sample, this clonotype turned up many times. The rearrangement joins TRBV7-8 to TRBJ2-1, with TRBD1 matching 10 bases. V lost 5 bases and J lost 8; bases outside the gene matches: 9. The CDR3 is 15 amino acids. Per the germline V gene, CDR1 is SGHVS and CDR2 is FQNEAQ. The CDR3 sequence is CASSSPGQGRDEQFF. CDR3 in DNA: TGTGCCAGCAGCAGCCCGGGACAGGGGAGGGATGAGCAGTTCTTC.

This clonotype was picked up many times. This chain links TRBV7-6 with TRBJ2-3, with D maybe TRBD2 (5 bases). The CDR3 covers 12 residues. The germline V and J ends were trimmed by 4 bases and 6 bases, with 8 bases remaining between them. From germline, CDR1 is SGHVS and CDR2 FNYEAQ. The CDR3 region is CASSSGGDTQYF. In nucleotides, the CDR3 is TGTGCCAGCAGCTCGGGCGGGGATACGCAGTATTTT.

This clonotype turned up a few times. This sequence joins TRBV7-9 and TRBJ1-4; D not certain. The CDR3 runs 12 residues. V gave up 10 bases and J gave up 4 bases, with 10 bases separating them. CDR1 and CDR2 (germline): SEHNR, FQNEAQ (reference sequence). This chain's CDR3 is CATRWNNEKLFF. CDR3 DNA: TGTGCCACCCGGTGGAATAATGAAAAACTGTTTTTT.

This clonotype was seen many times. The rearrangement joins TRBV5-1 to TRBJ2-3; 8 positions match TRBD1. The CDR3 is made up of 17 amino acids. The V and J ends lost 0 bases and 1 base, in that order; junction bases with no gene match: 7. The germline V gene has CDR1 SGHRS and CDR2 YFSETQ. The CDR3 reads CASSLGTGRTGTDTQYF. The DNA for the CDR3 is TGCGCCAGCAGCTTGGGGACAGGGCGAACGGGCACAGATACGCAGTATTTT.

This clonotype showed up many times. The rearrangement uses TRBV28 and TRBJ2-7, with a weak D call TRBD1 (6 bases). Germline V gives CDR1 MDHEN, CDR2 SYDVKM. With 4 bases removed from V and 5 bases from J, the gap between germline ends came to 21 bases. This CDR3 is 16 amino acids long. The CDR3 spells CASSSPLSGTPDEQYF. Here the CDR3 DNA reads TGTGCCAGCAGTTCCCCCCTTTCCGGGACACCGGACGAGCAGTACTTC.

Only a few counts were recorded for this clonotype. The chain employs TRBV7-9 and TRBJ2-5; 9 bases line up with TRBD1. The germline gives CDR1 SEHNR, CDR2 FQNEAQ (reference sequence). The CDR3 has 14 residues. V trimming: 5 bases; J trimming: 5 bases; junction bases outside the gene matches: 6. The CDR3 reads CASSDDRGSETQYF. CDR3 DNA sequence: TGTGCCAGCAGCGACGACAGGGGGAGCGAGACCCAGTACTTC.